The next 28 T cell receptor beta chains were all read from a single sample in a study of OX40 agonist ivuxolimab in advanced cancers. Clones were read by immunoSEQ multiplex PCR, and TCRdb kept only the in-frame ones, dropping some. The sample records tens of thousands of clones, more than 80% being singletons. Sequenced material: CD4+ or CD8+ T cells sorted from blood, taken in a trial of the OX40 agonist ivuxolimab. These receptors were collected from an adult with an advanced solid tumor such as melanoma, head and neck, liver or kidney cancer.

This CDR3 is CASSLGDMANEQFF. The CDR3 region has the DNA TGCGCCAGCAGCTTGGGGGACATGGCCAATGAGCAGTTCTTC. This chain links TRBV5-1 with TRBJ2-1; TRBD1 might be the D (6 bases). CDR3 size: 14 residues. V lost 0 bases and J lost 6, with 10 bases in between. Looked up from germline, CDR1 is SGHRS and CDR2 is YFSETQ.

The genes are TRBV5-1 and TRBJ2-7; D unresolved. The length of the CDR3 is 14 residues. With 1 base removed from V and 0 bases from J, the gap between germline ends came to 8 bases. Germline-derived CDR1 and CDR2 are SGHRS and YFSETQ. In DNA form, the CDR3 reads TGCGCCAGCAGCTTGACCGCCAGCTCCTACGAGCAGTACTTC. This encodes CASSLTASSYEQYF.

The chain combines TRBV7-2 with TRBJ1-2, with D perhaps TRBD1 (5 bases). Germline CDR1 and CDR2: SGHTA and FQGNSA. The CDR3 spans 14 residues. V was cut by 5 bases and J by 5 bases, with 15 bases left in between. The CDR3 spells CASSPMRGRYGYTF. CDR3 DNA: TGTGCCAGCAGCCCCATGAGGGGCCGATATGGCTACACCTTC.

The chain has TRBV6-5 and TRBJ2-7, with D perhaps TRBD1 or TRBD2 (6 bases each). Germline V CDR1 and CDR2: MNHEY, SVGAGI. V gave up 7 bases and J gave up 2 bases, with 18 bases separating them. This CDR3 contains 15 residues. CDR3 DNA sequence: TGTGCCAGCACCATTTATTTTGGGGGGCCCTACGAGCAGTACTTC. It codes for CASTIYFGGPYEQYF.

V usage is TRBV14 and J usage is TRBJ2-5, with 12 bases identical to TRBD1. This CDR3 has 16 amino acids. Losses at the gene ends were 2 bases for V and 4 bases for J; bases not matched to a gene: 5. Germline V gene lookup returns CDR1 SGHDN and CDR2 FVKESK. CDR3 region: CASSQRDRGQRETQYF. DNA of the CDR3: TGTGCCAGCAGCCAACGGGACAGGGGGCAGCGAGAGACCCAGTACTTC.

The chain carries TRBV6-5 and TRBJ1-5, with 9 bases fitting TRBD1. V was clipped by 7 bases and J by 6 bases; unmatched bases: 7. This CDR3 spans 14 amino acids. Germline loops: CDR1 MNHEY, CDR2 SVGAGI. CDR3 bases: TGTGCCAGCACCCCGGGACAGGGTCGTCAGCCCCAGCATTTT. This gives the protein CASTPGQGRQPQHF.

This clone was seen only a few times. J is TRBJ2-7 and V is TRBV6-5, with 9 bases aligning to TRBD1. The V gene end was trimmed by 7 bases and the J gene end by 5 bases; junction bases not matched to a gene: 9. CDR1 and CDR2 (germline): MNHEY, SVGAGI. CDR3 length equals 14 residues. CDR3 sequence reads: CASKPAGTGNEQYF. The CDR3 nucleotides read TGTGCCAGCAAGCCAGCCGGGACAGGGAACGAGCAGTACTTC.

The rearrangement uses TRBV11-2 and TRBJ2-3, with TRBD1 matching 8 bases. Trimming at V came to 5 bases and at J to 2 bases, leaving 3 bases not matched to a gene. The CDR3 is made up of 14 amino acids. The germline gives CDR1 SGHAT, CDR2 FQNNGV. CDR3 sequence reads: CASSRDRITDTQYF. The CDR3 DNA is TGTGCCAGCAGCCGGGACAGGATCACAGATACGCAGTATTTT. Full variable domain (remainder filled in from reference TRBV11-2 and TRBJ2-3): EAGVAQSPRYKIIEKRQSVAFWCNPISGHATLYWYQQILGQGPKLLIQFQNNGVVDDSQLPKDRFSAERLKGVDSTLKIQPAKLEDSAVYLCASSRDRITDTQYFGPGTRLTVL.

V gene TRBV2 combines with J gene TRBJ2-5; 11 bases line up with TRBD2. Per germline, CDR1 SNHLY and CDR2 FYNNEI. This CDR3 region has 15 residues. V dropped 6 bases and J dropped 7; count of bases not matched to a gene: 10. In nucleotides, the CDR3 is TGTGCCAGCAGAGGGCTAGCGGGGGGCCAGGGGACCCAGTACTTC. It yields the protein CASRGLAGGQGTQYF.

This chain joins TRBV11-3 and TRBJ2-1; D gene ambiguous. This CDR3 is built from 12 residues. Trimming shortened V by 5 bases and J by 6 bases, and 8 bases separated the two germline ends. CDR1 and CDR2 from the germline V gene are SGHNT and YENEEA. Here the CDR3 reads CASSPSTNEQFF. The CDR3, as DNA: TGTGCCAGCAGCCCATCTACCAATGAGCAGTTCTTC. Looking up the rest from reference TRBV11-3 and TRBJ2-1 gives the full variable domain: EAGVVQSPRYKIIEKKQPVAFWCNPISGHNTLYWYLQNLGQGPELLIRYENEEAVDDSQLPKDRFSAERLKGVDSTLKIQPAELGDSAVYLCASSPSTNEQFFGPGTRLTVL.

This CDR3 reads CASSRTTSLSSTDTQYF. The CDR3 nucleotides are TGCGCCAGCAGCAGGACCACTTCACTGTCTAGCACAGATACGCAGTATTTT. V gene TRBV5-1 combines with J gene TRBJ2-3, with no clear D. V lost 4 bases to trimming and J lost 0 bases, with 18 bases between them. This CDR3 spans 17 amino acids. CDR1 and CDR2 from the germline V gene are SGHRS and YFSETQ.

This chain links TRBV27 with TRBJ2-7; D possibly corresponds to TRBD1 (6 bases). This CDR3 is 13 amino acids long. CDR1 is MNHEY and CDR2 is SMNVEV in the germline V gene (reference sequence). V was shortened by 7 bases and J by 3 bases, with 13 bases between the two germline ends. This chain's CDR3 is CASTPLGGYEQYF. The CDR3 DNA reads as TGTGCCAGCACCCCCCTAGGGGGCTACGAGCAGTACTTC.

This clone was recorded once. The chain carries TRBV11-3 and TRBJ1-3; no reliable D call. Germline CDR1 reads SGHNT; CDR2 reads YENEEA. The germline V and J ends were trimmed by 1 base and 2 bases, with 9 bases remaining between them. This CDR3 contains 15 residues. The CDR3 loop reads CASSLGATPGNTIYF. CDR3 coding DNA: TGTGCCAGCAGCTTAGGCGCTACCCCTGGAAACACCATATATTTT.

DNA for the CDR3: TGTGCCAGCAGCGCCCACGGGGTCTCTGGGGCCAACGTCCTGACTTTC. Translation gives CASSAHGVSGANVLTF. The rearrangement uses TRBV5-4 and TRBJ2-6; D may be TRBD2 (5 bases). This CDR3 spans 16 amino acids. Trimming stripped 4 bases from V and 0 bases from J, with 11 bases between. CDR1 is SGHNT and CDR2 is YYREEE in the germline V gene (reference sequence).

The V and J genes are TRBV6-9 and TRBJ2-7, with 11 bases fitting TRBD1. V lost 4 bases, J lost 7 bases, and 6 bases stayed unmatched. This CDR3 comprises 14 residues. Germline V CDR1 and CDR2: MNHGY, SVAAGI. CDR3 sequence reads: CASSFRDRGLEQYF. The DNA of the CDR3 is TGTGCCAGCAGTTTCCGGGACAGGGGGTTAGAGCAGTACTTC.

J is TRBJ2-3 and V is TRBV5-4, with 10 bases aligning to TRBD2. The CDR3 consists of 13 residues. V lost 4 bases and J lost 9; bases outside the gene matches: 5. Germline V lookup: CDR1 SGHNT, CDR2 YYREEE (reference sequence). The CDR3 here is CASSVKAGGTQYF. The CDR3, as DNA: TGTGCCAGCAGCGTAAAAGCGGGGGGGACGCAGTATTTT.

The chain carries TRBV10-3 and TRBJ1-2, with no clear D. Trimming left V 6 bases short and J 4 bases short, with 18 bases between. The CDR3 consists of 15 residues. Germline values: CDR1 ENHRY, CDR2 SYGVKD. The CDR3 bases are TGTGCCATCAGCGAAGGAGACCGAGAAACCTATGGCTACACCTTC. This codes for CAISEGDRETYGYTF.

The rearrangement joins TRBV5-4 to TRBJ1-1; 7 nucleotides agree with TRBD1. This CDR3 is 14 amino acids long. Per germline, CDR1 SGHNT and CDR2 YYREEE (reference sequence). With V trimmed by 5 bases and J by 6 bases, 10 bases remained unmatched. The CDR3 coding sequence is TGTGCCAGCAGAGTTACAGGGGTCCGGTCTGAAGCTTTCTTT. This codes for CASRVTGVRSEAFF. Looking up the rest from reference TRBV5-4 and TRBJ1-1 gives the full variable domain: ETGVTQSPTHLIKTRGQQVTLRCSSQSGHNTVSWYQQALGQGPQFIFQYYREEENGRGNFPPRFSGLQFPNYSSELNVNALELDDSALYLCASRVTGVRSEAFFGQGTRLTVV.

The gene calls are TRBV9 and TRBJ1-6, with D possibly matching TRBD1 (6 bases). The V end was cut by 2 bases, the J end by 10 bases, with 13 bases between. Germline values: CDR1 SGDLS, CDR2 YYNGEE. This CDR3 has 14 amino acids. The CDR3 sequence is CASSVDDGGSPLHF. In DNA, the CDR3 is TGTGCCAGCAGCGTCGACGACGGGGGCTCACCCCTCCACTTT.

The CDR3 nucleotides read TGTGCCAGCAGCTTGGTTTTTGGATCGGGTACCGGGGAGCTGTTTTTT. It codes for CASSLVFGSGTGELFF. The chain recombines TRBV7-8 with TRBJ2-2; D not certain. The V gene's germline CDR1 is SGHVS and CDR2 FQNEAQ. The ends were cut back, 3 bases at V and 5 bases at J, with 16 bases in the middle. This CDR3 is 16 amino acids long.

This chain links TRBV30 with TRBJ2-5; 10 nucleotides agree with TRBD2. This CDR3 region has 13 residues. Trimming at V came to 8 bases and at J to 5 bases, leaving 8 bases not matched to a gene. In germline, CDR1 is GTSNPN, CDR2 SVGIG (reference sequence). CDR3 sequence reads: CAGERGGTETQYF. CDR3 DNA: TGTGCCGGGGAGCGGGGGGGCACGGAGACCCAGTACTTC.

V is TRBV7-3 and J is TRBJ2-3; D gene unclear. Germline CDR1 is SGHTA and CDR2 is FQGTGA. This CDR3 comprises 13 residues. The germline V and J ends were trimmed by 4 bases and 3 bases, with 8 bases remaining between them. The CDR3 DNA is TGTGCCAGCAGCTCCCAAGGGACAGATACGCAGTATTTT. Protein product: CASSSQGTDTQYF.

The genes are TRBV5-4 and TRBJ1-2; D call uncertain. Germline V gene lookup returns CDR1 SGHNT and CDR2 YYREEE (reference sequence). This CDR3 is 15 amino acids long. The V gene lost 0 bases and the J gene lost 3 bases, with 12 bases spanning the gap. The CDR3: CASSLAGLLYYGYTF. CDR3 DNA: TGTGCCAGCAGCTTGGCCGGGCTCCTCTACTATGGCTACACCTTC.

This chain links TRBV7-2 with TRBJ2-5; D uncertain. The CDR3 extends over 15 amino acids. Germline CDR1 reads SGHTA; CDR2 reads FQGNSA. V gave up 1 base and J gave up 2 bases, with 11 bases separating them. CDR3 nucleotide sequence: TGTGCCAGCAGCTTAGTCCCCACATCTCAAGAGACCCAGTACTTC. Protein sequence: CASSLVPTSQETQYF. Combining the CDR3 with reference TRBV7-2 and TRBJ2-5 gives the whole variable domain GAGVSQSPSNKVTEKGKDVELRCDPISGHTALYWYRQSLGQGLEFLIYFQGNSAPDKSGLPSDRFSAERTGGSVSTLTIQRTQQEDSAVYLCASSLVPTSQETQYFGPGTRLLVL.

This clone showed up just a few times. This chain links TRBV11-2 with TRBJ2-1, with a weak D call TRBD2 (7 bases). Germline values: CDR1 SGHAT, CDR2 FQNNGV. Trimming removed 10 bases from V and 6 bases from J, with 19 bases in between. The CDR3 length is 14 residues. The CDR3 sequence is CAIVLGGAGNEQFF. The CDR3 nucleotides read TGTGCCATCGTCCTGGGGGGGGCCGGCAATGAGCAGTTCTTC.

The chain uses TRBV5-1 and TRBJ1-2; 8 bases line up with TRBD1. Germline CDR1 is SGHRS and CDR2 is YFSETQ. The CDR3 has 15 amino acids. V trimming: 2 bases; J trimming: 4 bases; junction bases outside the gene matches: 7. The CDR3 reads CASSFETGAFYGYTF. CDR3 coding DNA: TGCGCCAGCAGCTTTGAGACAGGGGCTTTCTATGGCTACACCTTC.

The J gene is TRBJ2-2, the V gene TRBV5-8; no definite D call. The germline gives CDR1 SGHTS, CDR2 YDEGEE. The V end lost 0 bases, the J end lost 5 bases, and 5 bases lay between the germline ends. The CDR3 sequence is 13 residues long. CDR3 in amino acids: CASSLDLTGELFF. The CDR3 nucleotides are TGTGCCAGCAGCTTGGATCTTACCGGGGAGCTGTTTTTT.

The chain links TRBV6-1 to TRBJ2-5; no reliable D call. CDR1 and CDR2 (germline): MNHNS, SASEGT. This CDR3 is 13 amino acids long. Trimming took off 5 bases at V and 4 bases at J, with 11 bases between the two ends. The CDR3 bases are TGTGCCAGCAGTTCCTGGACGGGAGAGACCCAGTACTTC. Protein: CASSSWTGETQYF.